This T cell receptor (beta chain) was profiled in a study of cytomegalovirus exposure and HLA in healthy donors. Study-level points and caveats: The listing of 150 to 200 TCR beta chains classed them as cytomegalovirus-associated.

PCR primers comprised 60 Vbeta and 13 Jbeta primers. The assay was immunoSEQ multiplex PCR, and TCRdb's table has in-frame clones only and misses some. The profile covers about 140,000 clones, with about 80% appearing a single time and more than 4% taken by the ten largest. Notes on this clone: The target antigen is unknown.

The CDR3 totals 15 residues. V was trimmed by 2 bases and J by 1 base, leaving 9 bases between them. The V gene's germline CDR1 is SGHTA and CDR2 FQGTGA. The chain uses TRBV7-3 and TRBJ2-1, with D hard to call. The receptor was isolated from a man in his forties or fifties in good health and CMV-seropositive. The sample comprised PBMCs. CDR3: CASSLSGFSYNEQFF. CDR3 in DNA: TGTGCCAGCAGCTTATCCGGTTTTTCCTACAATGAGCAGTTCTTC.